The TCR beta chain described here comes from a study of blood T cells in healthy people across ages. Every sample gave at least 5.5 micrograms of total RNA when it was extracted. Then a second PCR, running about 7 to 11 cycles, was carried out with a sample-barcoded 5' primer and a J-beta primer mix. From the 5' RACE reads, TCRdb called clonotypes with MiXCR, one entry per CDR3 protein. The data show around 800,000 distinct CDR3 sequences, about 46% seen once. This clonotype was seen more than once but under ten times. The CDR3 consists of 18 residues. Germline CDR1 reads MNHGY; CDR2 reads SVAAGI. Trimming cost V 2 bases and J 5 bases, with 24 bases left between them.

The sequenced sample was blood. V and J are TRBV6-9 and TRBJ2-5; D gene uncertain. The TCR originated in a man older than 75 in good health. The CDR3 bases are TGTGCCAGCAGTTATGGTACCGTGAAGCGACCTGCGGTGGAGACCCAGTACTTC. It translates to CASSYGTVKRPAVETQYF.